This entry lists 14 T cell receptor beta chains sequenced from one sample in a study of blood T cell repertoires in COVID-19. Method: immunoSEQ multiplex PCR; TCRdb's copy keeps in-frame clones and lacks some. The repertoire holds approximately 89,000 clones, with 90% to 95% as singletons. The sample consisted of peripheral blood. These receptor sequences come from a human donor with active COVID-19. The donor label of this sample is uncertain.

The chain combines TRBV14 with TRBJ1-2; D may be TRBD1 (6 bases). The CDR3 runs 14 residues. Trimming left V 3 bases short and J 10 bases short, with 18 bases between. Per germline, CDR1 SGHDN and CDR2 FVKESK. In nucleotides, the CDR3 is TGTGCCAGCAGCCAGGACAGTCTGGCCTACTCCTACACCTTC. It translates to CASSQDSLAYSYTF.

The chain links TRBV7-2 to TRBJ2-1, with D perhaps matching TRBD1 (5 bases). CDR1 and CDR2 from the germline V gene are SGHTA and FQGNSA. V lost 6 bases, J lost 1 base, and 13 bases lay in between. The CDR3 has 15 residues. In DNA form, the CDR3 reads TGTGCCAGCAGACCCAATAGACAGTCCTACAATGAGCAGTTCTTC. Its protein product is CASRPNRQSYNEQFF.

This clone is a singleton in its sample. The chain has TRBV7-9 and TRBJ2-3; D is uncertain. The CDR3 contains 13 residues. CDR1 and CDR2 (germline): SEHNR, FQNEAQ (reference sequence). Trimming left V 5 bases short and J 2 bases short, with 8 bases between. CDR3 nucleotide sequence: TGTGCCAGCAGCGATTACACCACAGATACGCAGTATTTT. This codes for CASSDYTTDTQYF.

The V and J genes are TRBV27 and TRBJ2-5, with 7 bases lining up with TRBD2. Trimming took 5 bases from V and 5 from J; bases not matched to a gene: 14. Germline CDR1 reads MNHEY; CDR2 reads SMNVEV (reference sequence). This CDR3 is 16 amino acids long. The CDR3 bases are TGTGCCAGCAGTCGTGGCGAACTAGCGCCTAGGGAGACCCAGTACTTC. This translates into CASSRGELAPRETQYF.

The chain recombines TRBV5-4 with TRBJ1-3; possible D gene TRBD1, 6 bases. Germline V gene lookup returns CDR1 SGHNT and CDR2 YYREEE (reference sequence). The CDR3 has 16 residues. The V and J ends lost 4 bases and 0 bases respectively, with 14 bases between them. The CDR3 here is CASSAGAPTSGNTIYF. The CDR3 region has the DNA TGTGCCAGCAGCGCAGGGGCCCCGACCTCTGGAAACACCATATATTTT.

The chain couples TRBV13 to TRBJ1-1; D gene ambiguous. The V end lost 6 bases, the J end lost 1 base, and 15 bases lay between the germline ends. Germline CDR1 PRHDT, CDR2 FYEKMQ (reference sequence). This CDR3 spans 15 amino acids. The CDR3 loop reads CASSYGPVSNTEAFF. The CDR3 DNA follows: TGTGCCAGCAGTTACGGTCCCGTTTCGAACACTGAAGCTTTCTTT.

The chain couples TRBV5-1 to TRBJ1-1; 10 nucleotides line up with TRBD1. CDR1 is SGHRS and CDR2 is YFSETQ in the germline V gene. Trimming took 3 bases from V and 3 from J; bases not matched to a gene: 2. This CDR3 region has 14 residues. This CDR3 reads CASSSGTGDTEAFF. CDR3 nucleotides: TGCGCCAGCAGCTCCGGGACAGGGGACACTGAAGCTTTCTTT.

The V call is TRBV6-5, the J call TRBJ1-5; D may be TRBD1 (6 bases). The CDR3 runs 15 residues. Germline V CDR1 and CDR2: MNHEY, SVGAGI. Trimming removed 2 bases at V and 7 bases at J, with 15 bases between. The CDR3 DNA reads TGTGCCAGCAGTTACCAAACAGGGAAGGGGCAGCCCCAGCATTTT. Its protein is CASSYQTGKGQPQHF.

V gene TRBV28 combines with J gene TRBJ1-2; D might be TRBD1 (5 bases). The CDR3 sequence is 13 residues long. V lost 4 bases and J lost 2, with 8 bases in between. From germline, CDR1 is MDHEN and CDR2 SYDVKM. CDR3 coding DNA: TGTGCCAGCAGTTCCTGGACAAACTATGGCTACACCTTC. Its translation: CASSSWTNYGYTF.

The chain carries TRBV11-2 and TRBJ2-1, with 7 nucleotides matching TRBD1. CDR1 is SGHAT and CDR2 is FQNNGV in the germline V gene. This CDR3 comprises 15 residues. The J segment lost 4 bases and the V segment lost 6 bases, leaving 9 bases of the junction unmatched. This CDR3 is CASRSPGQKYNEQFF. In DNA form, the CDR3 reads TGTGCCAGCAGATCTCCGGGACAGAAGTACAATGAGCAGTTCTTC.

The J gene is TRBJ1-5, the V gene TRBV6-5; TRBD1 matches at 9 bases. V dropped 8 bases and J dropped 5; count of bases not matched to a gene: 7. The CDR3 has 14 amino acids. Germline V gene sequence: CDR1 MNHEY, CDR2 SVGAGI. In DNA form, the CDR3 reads TGTGCCAGCCGCCTTAGACAGGGGGATCAGCCCCAGCATTTT. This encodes CASRLRQGDQPQHF.

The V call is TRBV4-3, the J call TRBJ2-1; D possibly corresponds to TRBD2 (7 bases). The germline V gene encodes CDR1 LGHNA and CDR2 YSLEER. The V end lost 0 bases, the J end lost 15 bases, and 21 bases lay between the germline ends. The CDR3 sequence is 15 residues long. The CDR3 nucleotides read TGCGCCAGCAGCCAAGATGGTCTAGCGGAGGGGGGGCGGTTCTTC. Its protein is CASSQDGLAEGGRFF.

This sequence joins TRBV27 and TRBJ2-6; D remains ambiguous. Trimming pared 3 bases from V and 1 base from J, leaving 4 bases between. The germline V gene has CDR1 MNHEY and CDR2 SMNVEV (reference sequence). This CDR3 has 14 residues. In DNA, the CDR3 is TGTGCCAGCAGTTTTCGGTCTGGGGCCAACGTCCTGACTTTC. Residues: CASSFRSGANVLTF.

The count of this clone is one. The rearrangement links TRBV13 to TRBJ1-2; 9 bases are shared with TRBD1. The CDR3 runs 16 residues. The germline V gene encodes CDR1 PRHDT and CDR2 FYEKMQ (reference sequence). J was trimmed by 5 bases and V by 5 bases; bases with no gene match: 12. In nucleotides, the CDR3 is TGTGCCAGCAGCATCCTTTCCCGGGACAGGGTTTATGGCTACACCTTC. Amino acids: CASSILSRDRVYGYTF.